The 18 T cell receptor beta chains listed next were all sequenced from one sample in a study of T cell changes during pregnancy in multiple sclerosis. This table comes from immunoSEQ multiplex PCR, and its TCRdb copy is limited to in-frame clones, with some not included. The table lists about 84,000 clones, 94% of them singletons. Sequencing used peripheral blood, obtained in the second trimester of pregnancy. The receptors derive from a female donor in good health, enrolled as a control in a pregnancy study.

The V call is TRBV19, the J call TRBJ2-7; D is unresolved. The length of the CDR3 is 14 residues. CDR1 LNHDA and CDR2 SQIVND come from the germline V gene (reference sequence). The V end lost 5 bases, the J end lost 2 bases, and 13 bases lay between the germline ends. CDR3 residues: CASSFAENTYEQYF. The CDR3 DNA sequence: TGTGCCAGTAGTTTCGCGGAAAATACCTACGAGCAGTACTTC.

The gene calls are TRBV28 and TRBJ1-3; no clear D. The CDR3 spans 12 residues. Trimming removed 5 bases from V and 3 bases from J, with 5 bases in between. Germline V gene sequence: CDR1 MDHEN, CDR2 SYDVKM. The CDR3 bases are TGTGCCAGCAGTGTCTATGGAAACACCATATATTTT. This translates into CASSVYGNTIYF.

The V and J genes are TRBV9 and TRBJ2-5; 7 positions match TRBD2. V was pared by 3 bases and J by 4 bases, with 6 bases of the junction left unmatched. Germline V gene data show CDR1 as SGDLS and CDR2 as YYNGEE. This CDR3 is 14 amino acids long. The CDR3 nucleotides read TGTGCCAGCAGCGAGGTAACGGGAGGAGAGACCCAGTACTTC. Amino acids: CASSEVTGGETQYF.

The chain carries TRBV27 and TRBJ1-2; 10 nucleotides line up with TRBD1. Trimming removed 4 bases from V and 4 bases from J; junction bases left unmatched: 6. CDR1 and CDR2 from the germline V gene are MNHEY and SMNVEV (reference sequence). CDR3 length equals 15 residues. The CDR3 protein is CASSSSTGGSYGYTF. CDR3 in DNA: TGTGCCAGCAGTTCCTCGACAGGGGGCTCCTATGGCTACACCTTC.

The rearrangement links TRBV30 to TRBJ2-6, with 8 nucleotides matching TRBD2. Germline values: CDR1 GTSNPN, CDR2 SVGIG (reference sequence). CDR3 length: 17 amino acids. V shed 3 bases and J 0 bases; nucleotides not matched to a gene: 7. This CDR3 reads CAWSVYSGNSGANVLTF. CDR3 DNA sequence: TGTGCCTGGAGCGTATATAGCGGGAACTCTGGGGCCAACGTCCTGACTTTC.

This clone was seen a single time. Other DNA variants within this sample encode the same CDR3. The V call is TRBV5-1, the J call TRBJ2-1, with 10 nucleotides matching TRBD2. CDR1 is SGHRS and CDR2 is YFSETQ in the germline V gene. The CDR3 spans 14 residues. After removal of 5 bases from V and 4 bases from J, the junction contained 3 bases not matched to a gene. The CDR3 reads CASSSAGGYNEQFF. The CDR3, as DNA: TGCGCCAGCAGTTCAGCGGGAGGGTACAATGAGCAGTTCTTC.

The chain couples TRBV7-9 to TRBJ2-5; 11 positions match TRBD1. This CDR3 spans 16 amino acids. Germline V lookup: CDR1 SEHNR, CDR2 FQNEAQ (reference sequence). V shed 5 bases and J 4 bases; nucleotides not matched to a gene: 9. The CDR3 protein is CASSPQGTGGLETQYF. DNA for the CDR3: TGTGCCAGCAGCCCCCAGGGGACAGGGGGATTAGAGACCCAGTACTTC.

V and J are TRBV27 and TRBJ2-2, with D perhaps matching TRBD1 (5 bases). The CDR3 contains 14 residues. Looked up from germline, CDR1 is MNHEY and CDR2 is SMNVEV (reference sequence). Trimming left V 2 bases short and J 2 bases short, with 6 bases between. The CDR3 loop is CASSLTGNTGELFF. The CDR3 region has the DNA TGTGCCAGCAGTTTAACAGGAAACACCGGGGAGCTGTTTTTT.

V and J are TRBV4-2 and TRBJ2-2; 10 nucleotides match TRBD2. The trim removed 0 bases at V and 5 bases at J, leaving 6 bases unmatched. Germline CDR1 reads LGHNA; CDR2 reads YNFKEQ. The CDR3 is made up of 17 amino acids. The CDR3 coding sequence is TGTGCCAGCAGCCAAGAGTTACTAGCGGGAAGGACCGGGGAGCTGTTTTTT. Translation gives CASSQELLAGRTGELFF.

Only one count was recorded for this clone. The chain links TRBV12-5 to TRBJ2-1, with 11 bases matching TRBD2. The CDR3 contains 15 residues. Germline trimming cut 5 bases from V and 5 bases from J; bases unmatched to any gene: 5. Germline-derived CDR1 and CDR2 are LGHNT and FRNRAP. CDR3 region: CASGVGLAVNNEQFF. The CDR3 coding sequence is TGTGCTAGTGGTGTGGGACTAGCGGTCAACAATGAGCAGTTCTTC.

The J gene is TRBJ2-3, the V gene TRBV4-2; D might be TRBD2 (6 bases). This CDR3 has 13 residues. The V end lost 0 bases, the J end lost 6 bases, and 7 bases lay between the germline ends. Per germline, CDR1 LGHNA and CDR2 YNFKEQ. Here the CDR3 reads CASSQDRGDTQYF. In DNA form, the CDR3 reads TGTGCCAGCAGCCAAGATCGGGGGGATACGCAGTATTTT.

The J gene is TRBJ2-5, the V gene TRBV5-4; 8 bases line up with TRBD2. The CDR3 loop spans 15 amino acids. Per germline, CDR1 SGHNT and CDR2 YYREEE (reference sequence). Trimming cost V 4 bases and J 0 bases; bases outside gene matches: 5. CDR3 in DNA: TGTGCCAGCAGCCGGACTAGCAGATACCAAGAGACCCAGTACTTC. As protein: CASSRTSRYQETQYF.

The CDR3 sequence is CASSTSGSSYNEQFF. The CDR3, as DNA: TGCGCCAGCAGCACAAGCGGGAGTTCTTACAATGAGCAGTTCTTC. The rearrangement joins TRBV5-1 to TRBJ2-1; 8 bases agree with TRBD2. V dropped 4 bases and J dropped 4; count of bases not matched to a gene: 7. Germline assignment: CDR1 SGHRS and CDR2 YFSETQ. This CDR3 contains 15 residues.

This clone is a singleton in its sample. The chain has TRBV7-6 and TRBJ1-5; D might be TRBD1 (6 bases). The ends were cut back, 3 bases at V and 3 bases at J, with 9 bases in the middle. This CDR3 has 14 amino acids. Germline V gives CDR1 SGHVS, CDR2 FNYEAQ. CDR3 in DNA: TGTGCCAGCAGCTTGGACAGTGCCAATCAGCCCCAGCATTTT. This codes for CASSLDSANQPQHF.

The chain has TRBV27 and TRBJ2-2; perhaps TRBD2 as D (7 bases). The CDR3 is 14 residues long. Trimming shortened V by 5 bases and J by 6 bases, and 13 bases separated the two germline ends. Germline values: CDR1 MNHEY, CDR2 SMNVEV (reference sequence). CDR3 in amino acids: CASSPLGGAGELFF. In DNA, the CDR3 is TGTGCCAGCAGTCCCTTAGGGGGGGCCGGGGAGCTGTTTTTT.

This clone was seen a single time. V is TRBV19 and J is TRBJ1-5; 12 positions match TRBD1. This CDR3 comprises 17 residues. The ends lost 3 bases at V and 4 bases at J; junction bases unmatched: 7. Per the germline V gene, CDR1 is LNHDA and CDR2 is SQIVND (reference sequence). The DNA of the CDR3 is TGTGCCAGTAGTATGTGGGACAGGGGGCGGGTGAATCAGCCCCAGCATTTT. The encoded protein is CASSMWDRGRVNQPQHF.

The chain couples TRBV5-8 to TRBJ2-1; D perhaps matches TRBD2 (6 bases). The CDR3 totals 15 residues. CDR1 is SGHTS and CDR2 is YDEGEE in the germline V gene. Trimming pared 4 bases from V and 1 base from J, leaving 12 bases between. The CDR3 here is CASSGGVSSYNEQFF. The CDR3 nucleotides are TGTGCCAGCAGCGGCGGGGTATCTTCCTACAATGAGCAGTTCTTC. The whole variable domain, remainder taken from reference TRBV5-8 and TRBJ2-1, is EAGVTQSPTHLIKTRGQQATLRCSPISGHTSVYWYQQALGLGLQFLLWYDEGEERNRGNFPPRFSGRQFPNYSSELNVNALELEDSALYLCASSGGVSSYNEQFFGPGTRLTVL.

J is TRBJ2-3 and V is TRBV7-9; tentative D call: TRBD1 (6 bases). Germline V lookup: CDR1 SEHNR, CDR2 FQNEAQ (reference sequence). V lost 5 bases and J 0 bases, leaving 12 bases between the germline ends. The CDR3 is 15 amino acids. The chain's CDR3 is CASSPRGPSTDTQYF. DNA for the CDR3: TGTGCCAGCAGCCCCAGGGGCCCAAGCACAGATACGCAGTATTTT.